This TCR beta chain was observed in a study of PD-1 blockade in classical Hodgkin lymphoma. Overall study results and limits: Newly diagnosed patients were said to have less baseline TCR diversity than healthy donors did. Although disease activity or prior therapy may be involved, causes of the repertoire differences remain undefined. Patients who began taking nivolumab under 1 year after ASCT were left out. Lower baseline TCR diversity marked trial partial responders and progressors.

For this clone: Its antigen is unknown.

Generated by immunoSEQ multiplex PCR, the TCRdb table keeps only in-frame clones and is missing some. The sample has some 100,000 clones, roughly 92% seen once. Each of the patients experienced relapse following autologous stem cell transplantation, and their brentuximab vedotin exposure differed. V lost 2 bases, J lost 9 bases, and 12 bases stayed unmatched. Germline-derived CDR1 and CDR2 are SGDLS and YYNGEE. The CDR3 loop spans 17 amino acids. The sequencing used peripheral blood mononuclear cells (PBMCs), collected at baseline. The source of this sequence is a human donor with classical Hodgkin lymphoma. V and J are TRBV9 and TRBJ2-1, with TRBD2 identical over 12 bases. The DNA of the CDR3 is TGTGCCAGCAGCGTCCTCACTAGCGGGAGGTCGTCCGGTGAGCAGTTCTTC. Amino acid sequence: CASSVLTSGRSSGEQFF.